This TCR beta chain comes out of a study of blood T cell repertoires in COVID-19. Overall study context: The United States, Italy and Spain provided the acute and convalescent COVID-19 samples.

The CDR3 sequence is 14 residues long. Germline V gene data show CDR1 as PRHDT and CDR2 as FYEKMQ (reference sequence). V shed 4 bases and J 3 bases; nucleotides not matched to a gene: 3. Profiled with immunoSEQ multiplex PCR; TCRdb holds only in-frame clones, not every one. This sample has nearly 95,000 clones, with around 90% found just once. The sequenced material came from peripheral blood. This chain links TRBV13 with TRBJ2-7, with 10 bases fitting TRBD1. The clonotype was recovered from a human donor with active COVID-19. The donor label of this sample is uncertain. CDR3 in DNA: TGTGCCAGCAGCTCCCGGACAGGGGGCTACGAGCAGTACTTC. Protein: CASSSRTGGYEQYF. Full variable domain (missing parts from reference TRBV13 and TRBJ2-7): AAGVIQSPRHLIKEKRETATLKCYPIPRHDTVYWYQQGPGQDPQFLISFYEKMQSDKGSIPDRFSAQQFSDYHSELNMSSLELGDSALYFCASSSRTGGYEQYFGPGTRLTVT.